What follows describes a single T cell receptor beta chain. The sample belongs to a study of cytomegalovirus exposure and HLA in healthy donors. The PCR was carried out with 60 Vbeta primers and 13 Jbeta primers. The method was immunoSEQ multiplex PCR; TCRdb's version includes in-frame clones alone and lacks a portion of them. This table holds about 73,000 clones, 60% to 85% found once. The sequenced material came from PBMCs. The sequence was obtained from a man aged 70-80 years in good health and CMV-seronegative.

CDR3 sequence reads: CASRDRGLREQYF. The CDR3 region has the DNA TGTGCCAGCCGGGACAGGGGGCTGAGGGAGCAGTACTTC. The chain employs TRBV6-6 and TRBJ2-7, with 12 bases that match TRBD1. Unmatched junction bases numbered 6, after V lost 8 bases and J lost 7 bases. The CDR3 spans 13 residues. CDR1 and CDR2 (germline): MNHNY, SVGAGI (reference sequence).